This T cell receptor beta chain was retrieved from a study of shared clonotypes between healthy human individuals. With 4 bases clipped from V and 3 bases from J, the junction kept 5 bases outside the gene matches. Germline assignment: CDR1 SGHDT and CDR2 YYEEEE. The CDR3 has 14 residues. Findings of the study overall: Enrolling few donors narrowed the genetic and exposure-history diversity that was represented. Among donors, clonotype sharing was expected to be affected by sequencing depth. Researchers sampled only blood; tissue repertoires likely differ.

In regard to this clone: The antigen is undetermined.

Assay used: immunoSEQ multiplex PCR; TCRdb lists only in-frame clones, some missing. Of millions of clones in the sample, over 85% were seen once. Sample: naive CD4+ T cells sorted from blood. Sample subset: CD45RA+ positively selected. The TCR originated in a man aged 18 to 29 in good health. V gene TRBV5-6 combines with J gene TRBJ2-7; 9 positions agree with TRBD1. The CDR3 DNA follows: TGTGCCAGCAGCATAGGGACAGGGATCTACGAGCAGTACTTC. This gives the protein CASSIGTGIYEQYF.